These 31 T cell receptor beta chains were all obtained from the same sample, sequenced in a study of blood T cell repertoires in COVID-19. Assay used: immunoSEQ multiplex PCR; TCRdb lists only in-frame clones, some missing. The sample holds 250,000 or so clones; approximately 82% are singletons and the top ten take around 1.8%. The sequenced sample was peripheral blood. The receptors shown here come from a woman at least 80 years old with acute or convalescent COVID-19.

The CDR3 DNA is TGTGCCAGCAAGGTACCGGGACTAGCGGGAGGGGATACGCAGTATTTT. Its translation is CASKVPGLAGGDTQYF. The chain links TRBV28 to TRBJ2-3; the match to TRBD2 covers 16 bases. The CDR3 spans 16 residues. Germline loops: CDR1 MDHEN, CDR2 SYDVKM. V dropped 7 bases and J dropped 6; count of bases not matched to a gene: 7.

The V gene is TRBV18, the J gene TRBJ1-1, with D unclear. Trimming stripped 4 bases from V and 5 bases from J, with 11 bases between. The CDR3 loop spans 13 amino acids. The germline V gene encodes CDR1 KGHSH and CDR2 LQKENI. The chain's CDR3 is CASSLAGRTEAFF. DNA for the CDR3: TGTGCCAGCTCACTCGCGGGTAGGACTGAAGCTTTCTTT.

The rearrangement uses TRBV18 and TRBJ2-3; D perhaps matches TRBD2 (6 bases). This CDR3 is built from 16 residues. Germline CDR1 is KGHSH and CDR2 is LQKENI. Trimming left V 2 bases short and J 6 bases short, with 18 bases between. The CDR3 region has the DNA TGTGCCAGCTCACCAGGGCGCCCTAGCGATTACGATACGCAGTATTTT. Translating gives CASSPGRPSDYDTQYF.

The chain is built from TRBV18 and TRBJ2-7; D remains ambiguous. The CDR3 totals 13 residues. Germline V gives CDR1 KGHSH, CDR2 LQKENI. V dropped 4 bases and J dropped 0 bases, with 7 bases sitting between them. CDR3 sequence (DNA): TGTGCCAGCTCACGATTAGCCTCCTACGAGCAGTACTTC. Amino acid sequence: CASSRLASYEQYF.

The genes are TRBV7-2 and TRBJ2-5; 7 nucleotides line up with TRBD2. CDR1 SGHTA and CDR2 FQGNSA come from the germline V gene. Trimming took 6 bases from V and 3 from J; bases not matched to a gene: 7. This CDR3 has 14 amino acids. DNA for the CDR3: TGTGCCAGCAGGACCAGGGCGGGGGAAGAGACCCAGTACTTC. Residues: CASRTRAGEETQYF.

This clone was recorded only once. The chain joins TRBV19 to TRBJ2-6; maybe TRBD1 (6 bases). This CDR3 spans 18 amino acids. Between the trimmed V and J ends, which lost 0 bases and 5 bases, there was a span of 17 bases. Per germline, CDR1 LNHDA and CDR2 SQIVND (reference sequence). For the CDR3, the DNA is TGTGCCAGTAGTATAGAGTCGGACAGCTCCCTGAGGGCCAACGTCCTGACTTTC. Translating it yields CASSIESDSSLRANVLTF.

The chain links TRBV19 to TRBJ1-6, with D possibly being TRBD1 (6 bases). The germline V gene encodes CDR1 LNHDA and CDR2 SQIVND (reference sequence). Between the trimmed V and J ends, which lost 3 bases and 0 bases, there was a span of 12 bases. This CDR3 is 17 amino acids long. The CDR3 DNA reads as TGTGCCAGTAGTATCACAGGGCAGAGCTCCTATAATTCACCCCTCCACTTT. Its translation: CASSITGQSSYNSPLHF.

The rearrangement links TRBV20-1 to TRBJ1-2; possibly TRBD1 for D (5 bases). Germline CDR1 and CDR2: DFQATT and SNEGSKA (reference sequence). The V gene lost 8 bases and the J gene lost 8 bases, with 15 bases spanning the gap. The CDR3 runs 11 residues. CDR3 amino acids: CSTKQGGGYTF. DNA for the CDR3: TGCAGTACAAAGCAGGGTGGCGGCTACACCTTC.

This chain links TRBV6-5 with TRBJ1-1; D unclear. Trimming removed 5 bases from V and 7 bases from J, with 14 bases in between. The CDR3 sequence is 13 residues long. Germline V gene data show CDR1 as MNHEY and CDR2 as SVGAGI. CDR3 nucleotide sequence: TGTGCCAGCAGTCAATTTCCGAGGGTTGAAGCTTTCTTT. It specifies CASSQFPRVEAFF.

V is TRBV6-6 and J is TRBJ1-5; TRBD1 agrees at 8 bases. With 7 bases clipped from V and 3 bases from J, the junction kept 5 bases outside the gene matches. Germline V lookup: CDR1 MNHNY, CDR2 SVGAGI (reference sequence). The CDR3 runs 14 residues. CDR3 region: CASTAGQVNQPQHF. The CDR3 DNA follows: TGTGCCAGCACCGCGGGACAGGTCAATCAGCCCCAGCATTTT.

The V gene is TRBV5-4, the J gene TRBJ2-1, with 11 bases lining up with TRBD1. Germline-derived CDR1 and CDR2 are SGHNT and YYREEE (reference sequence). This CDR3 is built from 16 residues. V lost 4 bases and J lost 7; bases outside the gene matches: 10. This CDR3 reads CASSPAGTGGANEQFF. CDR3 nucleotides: TGTGCCAGCAGCCCCGCCGGGACAGGGGGTGCGAATGAGCAGTTCTTC.

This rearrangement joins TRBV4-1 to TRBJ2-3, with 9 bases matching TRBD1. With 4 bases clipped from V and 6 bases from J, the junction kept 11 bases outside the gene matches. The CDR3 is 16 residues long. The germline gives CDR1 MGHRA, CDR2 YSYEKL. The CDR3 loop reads CASSRGQGRVVDTQYF. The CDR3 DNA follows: TGCGCCAGCAGCCGGGGACAGGGAAGAGTCGTGGATACGCAGTATTTT.

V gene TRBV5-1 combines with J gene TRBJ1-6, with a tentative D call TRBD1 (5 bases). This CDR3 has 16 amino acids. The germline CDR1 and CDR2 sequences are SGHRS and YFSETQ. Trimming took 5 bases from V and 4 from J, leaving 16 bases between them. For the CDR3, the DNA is TGCGCCAGCAGTATAACCCCCCAGGGTTATAATTCACCCCTCCACTTT. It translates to CASSITPQGYNSPLHF.

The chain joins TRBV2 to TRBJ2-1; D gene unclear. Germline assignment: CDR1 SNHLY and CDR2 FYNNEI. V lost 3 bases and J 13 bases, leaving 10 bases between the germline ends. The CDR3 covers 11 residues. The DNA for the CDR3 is TGTGCCAGCAGTGAGGTGGTAACTCAGTTCTTC. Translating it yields CASSEVVTQFF.

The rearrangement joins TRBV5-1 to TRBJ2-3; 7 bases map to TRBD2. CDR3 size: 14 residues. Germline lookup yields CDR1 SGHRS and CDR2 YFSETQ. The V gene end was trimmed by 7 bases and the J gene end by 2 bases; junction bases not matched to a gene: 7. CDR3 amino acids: CASGRDYNTDTQYF. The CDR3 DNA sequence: TGCGCCAGCGGCCGGGACTACAACACAGATACGCAGTATTTT.

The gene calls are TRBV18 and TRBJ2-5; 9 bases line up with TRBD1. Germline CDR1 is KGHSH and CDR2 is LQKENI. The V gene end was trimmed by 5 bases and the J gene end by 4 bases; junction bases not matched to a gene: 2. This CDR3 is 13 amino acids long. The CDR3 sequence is CASSKTGGETQYF. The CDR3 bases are TGTGCCAGCTCAAAGACAGGGGGAGAGACCCAGTACTTC.

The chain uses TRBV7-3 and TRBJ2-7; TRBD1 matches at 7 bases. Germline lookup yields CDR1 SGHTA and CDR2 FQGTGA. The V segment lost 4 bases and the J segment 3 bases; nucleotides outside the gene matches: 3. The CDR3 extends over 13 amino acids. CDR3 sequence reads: CASSSSGGYEQYF. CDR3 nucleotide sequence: TGTGCCAGCAGCTCTTCAGGGGGCTACGAGCAGTACTTC.

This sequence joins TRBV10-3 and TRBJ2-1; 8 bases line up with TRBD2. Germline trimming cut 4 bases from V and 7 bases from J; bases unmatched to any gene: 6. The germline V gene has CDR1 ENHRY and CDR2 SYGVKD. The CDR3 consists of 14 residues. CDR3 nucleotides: TGTGCCATCAGTGGGGAAGCGGGAGCGAATGAGCAGTTCTTC. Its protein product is CAISGEAGANEQFF.

As DNA, the CDR3 is TGTGCCAGCAGCGTAGGATCGACAGCCTACGAGCAGTACTTC. Translating it yields CASSVGSTAYEQYF. The chain is built from TRBV9 and TRBJ2-7; D might be TRBD1 (5 bases). The CDR3 spans 14 residues. Trimming took 0 bases from V and 2 from J, leaving 9 bases between them. CDR1 SGDLS and CDR2 YYNGEE come from the germline V gene.

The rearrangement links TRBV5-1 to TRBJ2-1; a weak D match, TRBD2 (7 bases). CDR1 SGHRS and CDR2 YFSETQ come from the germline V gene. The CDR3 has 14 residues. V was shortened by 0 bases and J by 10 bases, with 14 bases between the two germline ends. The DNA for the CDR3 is TGCGCCAGCAGCTTGGGTGGGGGGGCCTTAGAGCAGTTCTTC. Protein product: CASSLGGGALEQFF.

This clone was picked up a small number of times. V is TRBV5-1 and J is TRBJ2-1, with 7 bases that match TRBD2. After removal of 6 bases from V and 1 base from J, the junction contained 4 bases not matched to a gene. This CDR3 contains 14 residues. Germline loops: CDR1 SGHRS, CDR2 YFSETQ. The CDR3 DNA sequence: TGCGCCAGCAAGGCGGGGGAGTCCTACAATGAGCAGTTCTTC. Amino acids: CASKAGESYNEQFF.

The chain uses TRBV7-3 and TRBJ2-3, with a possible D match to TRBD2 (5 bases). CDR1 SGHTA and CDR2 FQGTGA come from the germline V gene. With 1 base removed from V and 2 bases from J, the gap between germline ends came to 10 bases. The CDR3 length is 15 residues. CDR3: CASSLRPRATDTQYF. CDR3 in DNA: TGTGCCAGCAGCTTAAGGCCGAGGGCCACAGATACGCAGTATTTT.

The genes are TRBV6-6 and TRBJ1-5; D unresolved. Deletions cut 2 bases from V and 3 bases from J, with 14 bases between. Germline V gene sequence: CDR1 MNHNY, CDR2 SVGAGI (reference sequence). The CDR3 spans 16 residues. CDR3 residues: CASSYPQSNPNQPQHF. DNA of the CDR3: TGTGCCAGCAGTTACCCGCAGTCCAACCCCAATCAGCCCCAGCATTTT.

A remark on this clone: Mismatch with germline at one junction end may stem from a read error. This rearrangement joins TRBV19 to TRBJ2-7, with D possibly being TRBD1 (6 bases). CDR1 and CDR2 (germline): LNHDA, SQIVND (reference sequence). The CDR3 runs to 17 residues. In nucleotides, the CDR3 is TGTGCCAGTAGAAAAAACACGACAGGAGTGGGCTCCTACGGGCAGTACTTC. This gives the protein CASRKNTTGVGSYGQYF.

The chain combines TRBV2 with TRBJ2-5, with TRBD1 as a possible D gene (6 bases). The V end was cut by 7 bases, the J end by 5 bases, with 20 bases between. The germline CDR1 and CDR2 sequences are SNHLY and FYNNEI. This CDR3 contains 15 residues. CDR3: CASTKLGAKVETQYF. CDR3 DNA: TGTGCCAGCACCAAACTGGGGGCCAAGGTCGAGACCCAGTACTTC.

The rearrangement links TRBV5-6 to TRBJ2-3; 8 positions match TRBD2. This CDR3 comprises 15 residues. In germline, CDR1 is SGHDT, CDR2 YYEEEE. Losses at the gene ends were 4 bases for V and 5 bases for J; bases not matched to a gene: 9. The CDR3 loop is CASSPGGGLRDTQYF. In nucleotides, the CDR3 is TGTGCCAGCAGCCCCGGGGGGGGGTTGAGAGATACGCAGTATTTT.

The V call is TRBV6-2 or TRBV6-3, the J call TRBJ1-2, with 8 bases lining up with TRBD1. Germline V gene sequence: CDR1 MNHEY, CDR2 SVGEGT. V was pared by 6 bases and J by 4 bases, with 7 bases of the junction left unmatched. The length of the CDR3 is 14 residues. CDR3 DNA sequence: TGTGCCAGCAGCCTTATCACAGGGGGCTATGGCTACACCTTC. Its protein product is CASSLITGGYGYTF.

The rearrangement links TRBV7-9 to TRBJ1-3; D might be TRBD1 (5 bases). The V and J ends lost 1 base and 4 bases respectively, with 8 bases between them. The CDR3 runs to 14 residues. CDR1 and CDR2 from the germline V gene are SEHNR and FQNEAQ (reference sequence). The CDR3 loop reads CASSLGQPGNTIYF. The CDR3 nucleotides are TGTGCCAGCAGCTTAGGACAGCCCGGAAACACCATATATTTT.

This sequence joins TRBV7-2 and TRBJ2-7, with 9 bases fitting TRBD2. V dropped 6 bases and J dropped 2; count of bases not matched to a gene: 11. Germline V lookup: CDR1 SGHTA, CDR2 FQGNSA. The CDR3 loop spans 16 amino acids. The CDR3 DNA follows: TGTGCCAGCAGTCTGGGGTCGCGCGGGAGGGCCTACGAGCAGTACTTC. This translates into CASSLGSRGRAYEQYF. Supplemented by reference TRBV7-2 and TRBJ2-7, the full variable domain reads GAGVSQSPSNKVTEKGKDVELRCDPISGHTALYWYRQSLGQGLEFLIYFQGNSAPDKSGLPSDRFSAERTGGSVSTLTIQRTQQEDSAVYLCASSLGSRGRAYEQYFGPGTRLTVT.

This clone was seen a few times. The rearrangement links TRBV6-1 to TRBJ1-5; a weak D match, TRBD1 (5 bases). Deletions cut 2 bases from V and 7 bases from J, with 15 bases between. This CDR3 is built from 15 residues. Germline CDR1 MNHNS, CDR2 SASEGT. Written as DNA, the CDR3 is TGTGCCAGCAGTGAATCGCGGGGGGGTACGCAGCCCCAGCATTTT. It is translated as CASSESRGGTQPQHF.

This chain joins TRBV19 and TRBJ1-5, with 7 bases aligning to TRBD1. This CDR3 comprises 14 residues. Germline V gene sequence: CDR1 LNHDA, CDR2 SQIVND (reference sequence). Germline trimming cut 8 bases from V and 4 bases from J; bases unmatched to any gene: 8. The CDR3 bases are TGTGCCAGTCAACCCCTGGGACAGAATCAGCCCCAGCATTTT. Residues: CASQPLGQNQPQHF.